Listed below are T cell receptor beta chains from one sample, sequenced in a study of cytomegalovirus exposure and HLA in healthy donors. Clones were read by immunoSEQ multiplex PCR, and TCRdb kept only the in-frame ones, dropping some. Counted here are 75,000 to 85,000 clones, roughly 75% occurring once; the ten biggest clones make up under 1.2%. The material sequenced was PBMCs. The receptors derive from a male donor in good health and CMV-seronegative. Both conserved end residues are part of each CDR3. The D gene is left open where the match is weak. Clone size is not always given. Where it is, it says once, few, many or a class for expanded clones.

TRBJ1-4	-	-	TRBV9	TGTGCCAGCAGCGTCGGACATACTGAATATGAAAAACTGTTTTTT	CASSVGHTEYEKLFF
TRBJ1-1	-	-	TRBV7-9	TGTGCCAGCAGCTTAGAAACCAGTCGCGGCACTGAAGCTTTCTTT	CASSLETSRGTEAFF
TRBJ2-7	-	-	TRBV10-3	TGTGCCAACCTAAATAGCGGTTCCTACGAGCAGTACTTC	CANLNSGSYEQYF
TRBJ2-7	-	-	TRBV4-1	TGCGCCAGCAGCCAACTCGCCCCACTCAGCCCGGGAGACCCCTACGAGCAGTACTTC	CASSQLAPLSPGDPYEQYF
TRBJ2-3	TRBD2	-	TRBV11-3	TGTGCCAGCAGCCCCAGGACTAGCGCCGGATTCACAGATACGCAGTATTTT	CASSPRTSAGFTDTQYF
TRBJ1-1	-	few	TRBV6-1	TGTGCCAGCAGTGAGACAGTGAACACTGAAGCTTTCTTT	CASSETVNTEAFF
TRBJ2-2	-	-	TRBV2	TGTGCCAGCAGTTTTGGCCTAGCGCGCACCGGGGAGCTGTTTTTT	CASSFGLARTGELFF
TRBJ1-4	TRBD1	-	TRBV7-9	TGTGCCAGCAGTCCCTGGACAGGGCGATTAAATGAAAAACTGTTTTTT	CASSPWTGRLNEKLFF
TRBJ2-5	TRBD2	-	TRBV29-1	TGCAGCGTTGACGTCGGACTAGTAGAGACCCAGTACTTC	CSVDVGLVETQYF
TRBJ2-3	-	-	TRBV19	TGTGCCAGCCTCTCGACAGGCACAGATACGCAGTATTTT	CASLSTGTDTQYF
TRBJ1-4	-	-	TRBV9	TGTGCCAGCAGCGTAGGGCAGGGGAATGAAAAACTGTTTTTT	CASSVGQGNEKLFF
TRBJ2-5	-	-	TRBV9	TGTGCCAGCAGCGTAGGAACAGTGCAAGAGACCCAGTACTTC	CASSVGTVQETQYF
TRBJ1-2	-	-	TRBV27	TGTGCCAGCAGTTTGGTGGGAGGAGGGCGGGGTGGCTATGGCTACACCTTC	CASSLVGGGRGGYGYTF
TRBJ2-1	-	-	TRBV9	TGTGCCAGCAGCGTAGAAATGGGACTCCCGGGCAATGAGCAGTTCTTC	CASSVEMGLPGNEQFF
TRBJ1-5	-	-	TRBV30	-	CAWNLQIVGLGNQPQNF
TRBJ2-7	-	-	TRBV21-1	TGTGCCAGCAGCAATTACTTCCCGGACAGTACCACCTACGAGCAGTACTTC	CASSNYFPDSTTYEQYF